This TCR beta chain derives from a study of vaccination effects on CD4 cells after COVID-19. Method: immunoSEQ multiplex PCR; TCRdb's copy keeps in-frame clones and lacks some. Among about 65,000 clones listed, roughly three quarters were seen once. The CDR3 is made up of 21 amino acids. ViraFEST used viral peptide pools to expand antigen-specific CD4+ T cells before sequencing. Cells that had been cultured for 10 days were the source of isolated CD4+ T cells. Prior SARS-CoV-2 infection was absent in the vaccine recipients, as shown by negative nucleocapsid antibodies. The researchers cultured some 2 million PBMC per well with around 9.2 IU/ml IL-2 and 8.5 to 10 ug/ml peptides. With regard to this clone: Its antigen remains unidentified.

This sequence was found in a human donor who received a COVID-19 vaccine. The sequencing here drew on CD4+ T cells from PBMCs cultured with HCoV-NL63 spike peptides, taken before COVID-19 vaccination. The chain carries TRBV21-1 and TRBJ2-7; TRBD2 was called by the table and not checked on the DNA. TRBV21-1 is a pseudogene. The CDR3 sequence is CASSKVCEGIHWVGGRYEQYV. The CDR3 bases are TGTGCCAGCAGCAAAGTTTGCGAGGGTATCCATTGGGTCGGGGGGAGATACGAGCAGTACGTC.